This T cell receptor (beta chain) was obtained from a study of blood T cell repertoires in COVID-19. About the study: Acute and convalescent COVID-19 specimens originated in the United States, Italy and Spain. Sources were T cells, B-cell-depleted T cells, or PBMCs; the material itself was cDNA or gDNA.

Authors' processing steps: From reference gene primer amplification, estimates of nucleated cell counts were derived. Some clones are missing from TCRdb's copy, which holds only in-frame ones; the method was immunoSEQ multiplex PCR. V, J and clone size derive from that table, while D and trimming were established from the DNA sequence. The table has 150,000 to 200,000 clones, 65% to 90% seen once; the top ten hold 1.5% to 1.9%. Sequenced material: peripheral blood. This TCR was sampled from a human donor in a cohort sampled during active COVID-19.

The CDR3 bases are TGCGCCAGCAGTCACTCCCTAGGGACCCAGTACTTC. It yields the protein CASSHSLGTQYF. The chain employs TRBV23-1 and TRBJ2-5, with D unresolved. TRBV23-1 is filed as an ORF, its function uncertain. This CDR3 region has 12 residues. With 3 bases removed from V and 7 bases from J, the gap between germline ends came to 9 bases.